The 26 T cell receptor beta chains listed next were all sequenced from one sample in a study of identical twins. TCRdb redid the calling of the 5' RACE reads with MiXCR, one entry per CDR3 protein. The sample holds 1.5 million to 2 million distinct CDR3 sequences, around a third seen once. The sample consisted of cord blood. The receptors come from a newborn girl in good health.

This clonotype has ten or more counts. The chain links TRBV5-1 to TRBJ2-1, with D possibly TRBD2 on 6 matching bases. Germline-derived CDR1 and CDR2 are SGHRS and YFSETQ. The germline V and J ends were trimmed by 4 bases and 0 bases, with 8 bases remaining between them. The CDR3 spans 14 residues. CDR3 sequence: CASSAGLSYNEQFF. Written as DNA, the CDR3 is TGCGCCAGCAGCGCGGGACTCTCCTACAATGAGCAGTTCTTC.

In nucleotides, the CDR3 is TGTGCCACCAGCAGAGTCAGGGGGCATAGCAATCAGCCCCAGCATTTT. Protein: CATSRVRGHSNQPQHF. V and J are TRBV15 and TRBJ1-5, with 8 positions matching TRBD1. CDR1 is LNHNV and CDR2 is YYDKDF in the germline V gene (reference sequence). The length of the CDR3 is 16 residues. V shed 1 base, J shed 0 bases, and the junction held 2 bases outside the gene matches.

The rearrangement links TRBV6-1 to TRBJ2-7; possibly TRBD1 for D (5 bases). The closer fit of TRBJ2-4 to the DNA end suggests the J call may be wrong. Germline V lookup: CDR1 MNHNS, CDR2 SASEGT. There are 15 residues in the CDR3. DNA for the CDR3: TGTGCCAGCATACCTTTTCAGGGTGCCAAAAACATTCAGTACTTC. It is translated as CASIPFQGAKNIQYF.

The V and J genes are TRBV10-3 and TRBJ1-1; D is perhaps TRBD1 (5 bases). Germline V gives CDR1 ENHRY, CDR2 SYGVKD. The CDR3 runs 15 residues. V lost 0 bases and J lost 1, with 9 bases in between. The CDR3 reads CAISESLGGNTEAFF. In DNA, the CDR3 is TGTGCCATCAGTGAGTCGCTTGGGGGGAACACTGAAGCTTTCTTT.

The rearrangement uses TRBV13 and TRBJ2-1; D gene ambiguous. Germline loops: CDR1 PRHDT, CDR2 FYEKMQ (reference sequence). Deletions cut 1 base from V and 10 bases from J, with 11 bases between. The CDR3 has 13 residues. CDR3: CASSLESRREQFF. The CDR3 DNA is TGTGCCAGCAGCTTAGAGTCGCGCAGGGAGCAGTTCTTC. Based on the CDR3 plus reference TRBV13 and TRBJ2-1, the full variable domain is AAGVIQSPRHLIKEKRETATLKCYPIPRHDTVYWYQQGPGQDPQFLISFYEKMQSDKGSIPDRFSAQQFSDYHSELNMSSLELGDSALYFCASSLESRREQFFGPGTRLTVL.

In its sample, this clonotype was seen a few times. The chain has TRBV29-1 and TRBJ2-1; no reliable D call. Trimming pared 3 bases from V and 9 bases from J, leaving 3 bases between. The CDR3 sequence is 9 residues long. Germline assignment: CDR1 SQVTM and CDR2 ANQGSEA. The CDR3: CSVEAEQFF. In nucleotides, the CDR3 is TGCAGCGTTGAGGCTGAGCAGTTCTTC.

The chain uses TRBV10-3 and TRBJ2-3; 9 positions match TRBD1. V shed 4 bases, J shed 4 bases, and the junction held 6 bases outside the gene matches. The V gene's germline CDR1 is ENHRY and CDR2 SYGVKD. The CDR3 length is 15 residues. CDR3 DNA: TGTGCCATCAGTGCCTTGGACAGGGGCCCAGATACGCAGTATTTT. Amino acid sequence: CAISALDRGPDTQYF.

The chain combines TRBV7-2 with TRBJ1-1; tentatively, D is TRBD1 (5 bases). This CDR3 contains 15 residues. Germline CDR1 and CDR2: SGHTA and FQGNSA. V was clipped by 1 base and J by 5 bases, with 14 bases between them. CDR3 DNA: TGTGCCAGCAGCTTAGGGTGGGGGGAGAGGACTGAAGCTTTCTTT. Translated, it gives CASSLGWGERTEAFF.

Concerning this clonotype: A much larger clone lies one base from this, so it may be a read error. V usage is TRBV4-2 and J usage is TRBJ2-1; 13 bases map to TRBD2. J lost 10 bases, V lost 3 bases, and 9 bases had no gene match. CDR3 length: 16 amino acids. CDR1 LGHNA and CDR2 YNFKEQ come from the germline V gene. This CDR3 reads CASSHRTSGRTYEQFF. For the CDR3, the DNA is TGTGCCAGCAGCCATCGGACTAGCGGGAGAACCTACGAGCAGTTCTTC.

This clonotype was seen a few times. The chain recombines TRBV10-3 with TRBJ2-1; TRBD1 aligns across 9 bases. The junction had 7 bases not matched to a gene; V was cut back by 10 bases and J by 3 bases. The germline CDR1 and CDR2 sequences are ENHRY and SYGVKD. This CDR3 comprises 14 residues. The CDR3 sequence: CATEGQGNYNEQFF. In nucleotides, the CDR3 is TGTGCCACCGAAGGACAGGGGAACTACAATGAGCAGTTCTTC.

This chain links TRBV24-1 with TRBJ2-5; weak D call: TRBD2 (6 bases). This CDR3 spans 15 amino acids. The germline V gene encodes CDR1 KGHDR and CDR2 SFDVKD. Trimming shortened V by 5 bases and J by 3 bases, and 15 bases separated the two germline ends. DNA of the CDR3: TGTGCCACCAGTGGTTCGGGACTTACCGAAGAGACCCAGTACTTC. Translating gives CATSGSGLTEETQYF.

This clonotype showed up just a few times. This chain's CDR3 is CSVEPLAGGRQETQYF. The CDR3 DNA is TGCAGCGTTGAACCCCTAGCGGGGGGCCGCCAAGAGACCCAGTACTTC. The rearrangement links TRBV29-1 to TRBJ2-7, with 11 bases that match TRBD2. The J call may be mistaken, given a closer DNA end match to TRBJ2-5. Germline V lookup: CDR1 SQVTM, CDR2 ANQGSEA. The CDR3 runs 16 residues.

In this sample, this clonotype turned up once. V usage is TRBV28 and J usage is TRBJ1-1; 8 nucleotides line up with TRBD1. Per germline, CDR1 MDHEN and CDR2 SYDVKM. This CDR3 comprises 14 residues. V lost 5 bases to trimming and J lost 3 bases; unmatched junction nucleotides: 5. CDR3 region: CASSEQGGDTEAFF. The CDR3 DNA is TGTGCCAGCAGTGAACAGGGGGGAGACACTGAAGCTTTCTTT. The full variable domain, its missing parts supplied by reference TRBV28 and TRBJ1-1, is DVKVTQSSRYLVKRTGEKVFLECVQDMDHENMFWYRQDPGLGLRLIYFSYDVKMKEKGDIPEGYSVSREKKERFSLILESASTNQTSMYLCASSEQGGDTEAFFGQGTRLTVV.

This clonotype was counted a single time. V usage is TRBV27 and J usage is TRBJ1-4, with D tentatively TRBD1 (5 bases). The CDR3 totals 15 residues. The germline CDR1 and CDR2 sequences are MNHEY and SMNVEV (reference sequence). V lost 2 bases to trimming and J lost 8 bases, with 15 bases between them. In DNA, the CDR3 is TGTGCCAGCAGTTTAGAGGGGAGGACTTGGGAAAAACTGTTTTTT. It codes for CASSLEGRTWEKLFF.

A single count supports this clonotype. The chain has TRBV20-1 and TRBJ2-7, with 10 nucleotides matching TRBD2. This CDR3 is 17 amino acids long. The V gene's germline CDR1 is DFQATT and CDR2 SNEGSKA (reference sequence). Trimming cost V 0 bases and J 7 bases; bases outside gene matches: 15. This chain's CDR3 is CSARDPKAGGLFPEQYF. CDR3 nucleotides: TGCAGTGCTAGAGACCCAAAAGCGGGGGGGCTTTTTCCTGAGCAGTACTTC.

This clonotype was found many times. This chain links TRBV20-1 with TRBJ2-7, with D perhaps matching TRBD2 (5 bases). Germline CDR1 is DFQATT and CDR2 is SNEGSKA (reference sequence). The CDR3 is 12 residues long. V was cut by 4 bases and J by 2 bases, with 9 bases left in between. The CDR3 DNA is TGCAGTGCTACCTGGACTGCCTACGAGCAGTACTTC. Residues: CSATWTAYEQYF.

This rearrangement joins TRBV20-1 to TRBJ1-4, with D unclear. Trimming shortened V by 5 bases and J by 3 bases, and 13 bases separated the two germline ends. This CDR3 has 14 residues. From germline, CDR1 is DFQATT and CDR2 SNEGSKA (reference sequence). CDR3 nucleotides: TGCAGTGCTTCCTCGGGGTCGGCTAATGAAAAACTGTTTTTT. This translates into CSASSGSANEKLFF.

The chain joins TRBV6-1 to TRBJ2-5, with D uncertain. The CDR3 totals 13 residues. V gave up 0 bases and J gave up 3 bases, with 5 bases separating them. Germline V gene sequence: CDR1 MNHNS, CDR2 SASEGT. This CDR3 is CASSEALEETQYF. Written as DNA, the CDR3 is TGTGCCAGCAGTGAAGCGCTAGAAGAGACCCAGTACTTC.

This clonotype was observed a few times. The V call is TRBV12-3 or TRBV12-4, the J call TRBJ1-5, with D possibly being TRBD1 (5 bases). V lost 3 bases, J lost 1 base, and 19 bases lay in between. There are 18 residues in the CDR3. The CDR3 loop reads CASSFVGPQGGSNQPQHF. CDR3 nucleotides: TGTGCCAGCAGTTTCGTAGGGCCGCAGGGAGGGAGCAATCAGCCCCAGCATTTT.

This clonotype was counted a few times. The V gene is TRBV5-1, the J gene TRBJ2-4; 8 positions agree with TRBD2. With V trimmed by 1 base and J by 3 bases, 9 bases remained unmatched. Germline loops: CDR1 SGHRS, CDR2 YFSETQ. This CDR3 region has 17 residues. In DNA form, the CDR3 reads TGCGCCAGCAGCTTGATCTTCAGCGGGGGCGGCAAAAACATTCAGTACTTC. Protein product: CASSLIFSGGGKNIQYF.

About this clonotype itself: A junction boundary mismatches the germline segment, possibly from a read error. In DNA form, the CDR3 reads TGCAGCGTTTCGGACAGGGGGCTGAATGGCGACACCTTC. As protein: CSVSDRGLNGDTF. The V call is TRBV29-1, the J call TRBJ1-2, with TRBD1 matching over 11 bases. The germline V gene encodes CDR1 SQVTM and CDR2 ANQGSEA. This CDR3 is built from 13 residues. The entire variable domain, with the rest obtained from reference TRBV29-1 and TRBJ1-2, is as follows: SAVISQKPSRDICQRGTSLTIQCQVDSQVTMMFWYRQQPGQSLTLIATANQGSEATYESGFVIDKFPISRPNLTFSTLTVSNMSPEDSSIYLCSVSDRGLNGDTFGSGTRLTVV.

This clonotype has at least ten counts. The chain recombines TRBV18 with TRBJ2-3; TRBD1 might be the D (6 bases). In germline, CDR1 is KGHSH, CDR2 LQKENI. This CDR3 has 12 amino acids. V lost 2 bases to trimming and J lost 14 bases, with 14 bases between them. CDR3 DNA sequence: TGTGCCAGCTCACCAACGGACAGTCAGGTGTATTTT. It codes for CASSPTDSQVYF.

This clonotype was observed a handful of times. The V call is TRBV4-2, the J call TRBJ1-4; maybe TRBD1 (5 bases). The CDR3 sequence is 16 residues long. Germline CDR1 is LGHNA and CDR2 is YNFKEQ. Trimming took off 1 base at V and 6 bases at J, with 15 bases between the two ends. The CDR3 protein is CASSQGAGTGYEKLFF. The CDR3 coding sequence is TGTGCCAGCAGCCAAGGGGCGGGGACGGGTTATGAAAAACTGTTTTTT.

This rearrangement joins TRBV9 to TRBJ2-1, with 8 nucleotides matching TRBD1. This CDR3 has 15 amino acids. Germline loops: CDR1 SGDLS, CDR2 YYNGEE. The trim removed 4 bases at V and 4 bases at J, leaving 7 bases unmatched. The CDR3 reads CASSILDRAYNEQFF. CDR3 coding DNA: TGTGCCAGCAGCATCCTGGACAGGGCTTACAATGAGCAGTTCTTC.

A few counts support this clonotype. This chain joins TRBV15 and TRBJ1-2; 8 bases are a match to TRBD1. The CDR3 contains 14 residues. V lost 0 bases to trimming and J lost 6 bases; unmatched junction nucleotides: 3. The germline gives CDR1 LNHNV, CDR2 YYDKDF (reference sequence). For the CDR3, the DNA is TGTGCCACCAGCAGAGAATCGACAGGGGATGGCTACACCTTC. Its translation is CATSRESTGDGYTF.

The J gene is TRBJ2-5, the V gene TRBV4-2, with D possibly matching TRBD1 (5 bases). Trimming shortened V by 1 base and J by 11 bases, and 23 bases separated the two germline ends. This CDR3 has 16 residues. Germline V gene lookup returns CDR1 LGHNA and CDR2 YNFKEQ. This chain's CDR3 is CASSQGLGLDPNEQYF. The CDR3 coding sequence is TGTGCCAGCAGCCAAGGCTTGGGGCTAGACCCCAATGAGCAGTACTTC.